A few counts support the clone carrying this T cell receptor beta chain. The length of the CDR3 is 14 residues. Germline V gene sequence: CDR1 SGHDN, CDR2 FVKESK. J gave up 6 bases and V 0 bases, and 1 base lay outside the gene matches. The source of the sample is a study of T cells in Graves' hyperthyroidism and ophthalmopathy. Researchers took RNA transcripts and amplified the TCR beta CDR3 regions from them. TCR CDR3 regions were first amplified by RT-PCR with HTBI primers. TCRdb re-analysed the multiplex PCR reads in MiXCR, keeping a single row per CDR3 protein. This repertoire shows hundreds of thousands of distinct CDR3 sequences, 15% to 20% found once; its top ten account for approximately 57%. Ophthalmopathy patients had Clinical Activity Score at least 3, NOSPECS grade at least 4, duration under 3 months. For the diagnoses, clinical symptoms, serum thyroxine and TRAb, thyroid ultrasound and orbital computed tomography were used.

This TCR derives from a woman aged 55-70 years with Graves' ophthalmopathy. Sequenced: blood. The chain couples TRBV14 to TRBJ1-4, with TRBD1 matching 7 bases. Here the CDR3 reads CASSQDRGYEKLFF. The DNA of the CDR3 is TGTGCCAGCAGCCAAGACAGGGGGTATGAAAAACTGTTTTTT.